This TCR beta chain was retrieved from a study of T cells after yellow fever vaccination. Study overall: Researchers used SMART-Seq v4 Ultra Low Input to prepare fractions that had low cell numbers.

Study results and limitations: It was a weaker secondary response, yet one that peaked faster, at day 5 versus 15. Primary-vaccination clones mostly resurfaced post-booster (about 96% CD4, about 87% CD8).

Note on this clonotype: Its specificity is unknown.

TCRdb recomputed calls from the 5' RACE reads with MiXCR, one row per CDR3 protein. This sample yields tens of thousands of distinct CDR3 sequences, of which approximately 8% are seen a single time; 30% to 45% belongs to the top ten. The receptor comes from a man aged 25-40 years who received the YFV17D yellow fever vaccine. This specimen consisted of CD8+ T cells sorted from PBMCs, obtained 15 days after the yellow fever booster vaccination.

This chain's CDR3 is CASSTDWAINTGELFF. In DNA form, the CDR3 reads TGTGCCAGCAGCACAGACTGGGCGATAAACACCGGGGAGCTGTTTTTT. The chain is built from TRBV11-2 and TRBJ2-2; D call uncertain. There are 16 residues in the CDR3. In germline, CDR1 is SGHAT, CDR2 FQNNGV. The V end lost 5 bases, the J end lost 2 bases, and 15 bases lay between the germline ends.